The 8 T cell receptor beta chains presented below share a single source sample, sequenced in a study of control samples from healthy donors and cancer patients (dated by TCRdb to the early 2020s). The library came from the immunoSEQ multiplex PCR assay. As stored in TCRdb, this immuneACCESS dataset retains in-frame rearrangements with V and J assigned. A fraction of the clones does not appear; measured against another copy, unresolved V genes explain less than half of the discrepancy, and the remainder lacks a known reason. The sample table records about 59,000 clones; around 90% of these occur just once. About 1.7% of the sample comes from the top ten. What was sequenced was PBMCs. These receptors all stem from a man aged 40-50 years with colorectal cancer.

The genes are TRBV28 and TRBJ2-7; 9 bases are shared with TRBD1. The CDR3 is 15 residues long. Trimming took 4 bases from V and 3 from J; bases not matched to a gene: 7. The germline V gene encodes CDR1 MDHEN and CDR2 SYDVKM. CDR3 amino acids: CASSYPGQGGYEQYF. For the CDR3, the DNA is TGTGCCAGCAGTTATCCGGGACAGGGAGGCTACGAGCAGTACTTC.

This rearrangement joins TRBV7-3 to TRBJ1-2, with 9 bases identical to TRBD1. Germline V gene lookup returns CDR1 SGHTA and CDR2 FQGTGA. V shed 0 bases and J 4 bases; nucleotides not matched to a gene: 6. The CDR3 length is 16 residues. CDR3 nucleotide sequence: TGTGCCAGCAGCTTAACGGGACAGGGCCGGGTCTATGGCTACACCTTC. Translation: CASSLTGQGRVYGYTF.

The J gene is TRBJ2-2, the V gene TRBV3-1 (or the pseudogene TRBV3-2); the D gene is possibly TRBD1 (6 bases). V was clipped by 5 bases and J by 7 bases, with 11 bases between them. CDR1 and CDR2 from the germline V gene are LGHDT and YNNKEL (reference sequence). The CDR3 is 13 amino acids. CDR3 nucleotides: TGTGCCAGCAGCGCCAGGGGTGTCGGGGAGCTGTTTTTT. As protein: CASSARGVGELFF.

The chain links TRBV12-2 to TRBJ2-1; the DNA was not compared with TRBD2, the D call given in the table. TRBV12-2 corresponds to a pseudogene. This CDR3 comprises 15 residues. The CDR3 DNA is TGTGCAAGTCGCTTTAGCGGGGGAGATAACAATGAGCAGTTCTTC. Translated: CASRFSGGDNNEQFF.

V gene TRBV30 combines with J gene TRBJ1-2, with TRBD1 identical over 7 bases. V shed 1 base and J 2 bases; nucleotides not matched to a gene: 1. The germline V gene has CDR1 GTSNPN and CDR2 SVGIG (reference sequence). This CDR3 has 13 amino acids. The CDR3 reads CAWSGGQNYGYTF. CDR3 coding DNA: TGTGCCTGGAGTGGGGGACAGAACTATGGCTACACCTTC.

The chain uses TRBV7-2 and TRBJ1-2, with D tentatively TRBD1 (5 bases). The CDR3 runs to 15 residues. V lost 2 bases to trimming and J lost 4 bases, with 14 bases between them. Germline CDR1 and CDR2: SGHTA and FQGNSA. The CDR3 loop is CASSLSRDRLYGYTF. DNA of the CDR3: TGTGCCAGCAGCTTATCCAGAGACAGACTCTATGGCTACACCTTC.

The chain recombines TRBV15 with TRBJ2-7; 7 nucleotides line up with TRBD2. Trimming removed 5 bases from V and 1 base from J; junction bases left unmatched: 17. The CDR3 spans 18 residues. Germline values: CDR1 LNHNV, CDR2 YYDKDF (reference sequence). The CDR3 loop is CATSVGGTVERGSYEQYF. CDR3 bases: TGTGCCACCAGCGTAGGTGGCACCGTGGAGCGGGGTTCCTACGAGCAGTACTTC.

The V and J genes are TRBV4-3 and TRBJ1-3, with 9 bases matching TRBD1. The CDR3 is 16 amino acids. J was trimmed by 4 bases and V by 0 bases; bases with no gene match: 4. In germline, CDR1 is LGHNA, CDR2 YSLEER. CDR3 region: CASSQDYGQGGNTIYF. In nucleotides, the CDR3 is TGCGCCAGCAGCCAAGATTACGGACAGGGGGGAAACACCATATATTTT.